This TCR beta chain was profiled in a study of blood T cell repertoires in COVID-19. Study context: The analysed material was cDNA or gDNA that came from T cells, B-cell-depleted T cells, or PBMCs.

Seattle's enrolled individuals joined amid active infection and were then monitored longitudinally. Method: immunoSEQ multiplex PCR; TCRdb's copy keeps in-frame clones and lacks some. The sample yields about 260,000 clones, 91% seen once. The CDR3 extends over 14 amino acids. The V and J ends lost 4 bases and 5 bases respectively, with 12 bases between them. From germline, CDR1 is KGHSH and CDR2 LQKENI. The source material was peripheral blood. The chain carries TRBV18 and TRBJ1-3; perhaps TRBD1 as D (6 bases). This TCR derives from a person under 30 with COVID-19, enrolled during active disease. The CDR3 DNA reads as TGTGCCAGCTCACTTGGGGGACAACGAAACACCATATATTTT. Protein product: CASSLGGQRNTIYF.